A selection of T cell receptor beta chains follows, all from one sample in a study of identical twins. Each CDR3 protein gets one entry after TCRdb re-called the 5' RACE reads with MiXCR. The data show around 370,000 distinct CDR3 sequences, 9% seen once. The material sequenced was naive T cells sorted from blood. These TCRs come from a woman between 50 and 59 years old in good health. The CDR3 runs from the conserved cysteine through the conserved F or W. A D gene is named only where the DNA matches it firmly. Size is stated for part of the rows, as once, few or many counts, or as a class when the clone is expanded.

CDR3nt: TGTGCCAGCAGCCAAGATTGGAGCGGGAGTTTAGGTGAGCAGTTCTTC
CDR3aa: CASSQDWSGSLGEQFF
j_gene: TRBJ2-1
v_gene: TRBV4-2
d_gene: TRBD2
abundance: NA

CDR3nt: TGCGCCAGCAGCTCCGTGGCTGGTTACGAGCAGTACTTC
CDR3aa: CASSSVAGYEQYF
j_gene: TRBJ2-7
v_gene: TRBV5-1
d_gene: NA
abundance: few

CDR3nt: TGCGCCAGCAACATCGACGGTTCCTACGAGCAGTACTTC
CDR3aa: CASNIDGSYEQYF
j_gene: TRBJ2-7
v_gene: TRBV5-1
d_gene: NA
abundance: NA

CDR3nt: TGTGCCAGCAGTTTAGGGGGGACAGATACGCAGTATTTT
CDR3aa: CASSLGGTDTQYF
j_gene: TRBJ2-3
v_gene: TRBV5-1
d_gene: NA
abundance: many

CDR3nt: TGTGCCAGCCGGGAGACCCCCGGATCCTACAATGAGCAGTTCTTC
CDR3aa: CASRETPGSYNEQFF
j_gene: TRBJ2-1
v_gene: TRBV7-8
d_gene: NA
abundance: NA

CDR3nt: TGCAGTGCTAGAGATGTGGGACAGGGGATCCCAGATACGCAGTATTTT
CDR3aa: CSARDVGQGIPDTQYF
j_gene: TRBJ2-3
v_gene: TRBV20-1
d_gene: TRBD1
abundance: NA

CDR3nt: TGTGCCATCAGTGAGTCGTATCCCGGGGAGCTGTTTTTT
CDR3aa: CAISESYPGELFF
j_gene: TRBJ2-2
v_gene: TRBV10-3
d_gene: NA
abundance: few

CDR3nt: TGTGCCAGCAGCTTAGACGGCTATCCCCGGAGCCGGAAGTTCTTC
CDR3aa: CASSLDGYPRSRKFF
j_gene: TRBJ2-1
v_gene: TRBV7-7
d_gene: NA
abundance: NA

CDR3nt: TGTGCCAGCAGCGTAGGCCCCCTTATGACAGGGGCGAGGGGAACTAATGAAAAACTGTTTTTT
CDR3aa: CASSVGPLMTGARGTNEKLFF
j_gene: TRBJ1-4
v_gene: TRBV9
d_gene: TRBD1
abundance: few

CDR3nt: TGTGCCAGCAGCTTAGTCCGACCTGGACAGCGGAGAGCTGGGACCCAGTACTTC
CDR3aa: CASSLVRPGQRRAGTQYF
j_gene: TRBJ2-5
v_gene: TRBV7-8
d_gene: NA
abundance: NA

CDR3nt: TGTGCCAGCAGTGAGCGGGACAGGGGTCTAACGGAGACCCAGTACTTC
CDR3aa: CASSERDRGLTETQYF
j_gene: TRBJ2-5
v_gene: TRBV6-1
d_gene: TRBD1
abundance: NA

CDR3nt: TGCGCCAGCAGCTTGGCCGGTTCAGCGGGAGGGCCGGGGAATGAGCAGTTCTTC
CDR3aa: CASSLAGSAGGPGNEQFF
j_gene: TRBJ2-1
v_gene: TRBV5-1
d_gene: TRBD2
abundance: few

CDR3nt: TGTGCCTGCAGCTTAGGGGGCGGGCCCTTGGGTACTGAAGCTTTCTTT
CDR3aa: CACSLGGGPLGTEAFF
j_gene: TRBJ1-1
v_gene: TRBV7-8
d_gene: TRBD1
abundance: once

CDR3nt: TGCAGTGCTGACCCCCGGACTAGCGGCTACAATGAGCAGTTCTTC
CDR3aa: CSADPRTSGYNEQFF
j_gene: TRBJ2-1
v_gene: TRBV20-1
d_gene: TRBD2
abundance: many

CDR3nt: TGTGCCACCAGTGACTCCAGCGGAAAGGGAGAGACCCAGTACTTC
CDR3aa: CATSDSSGKGETQYF
j_gene: TRBJ2-5
v_gene: TRBV24-1
d_gene: NA
abundance: few

CDR3nt: TGTGCCAGCAGCTTGGGATCGGTTACGGAGCGCTTT
CDR3aa: CASSLGSVTERF
j_gene: TRBJ1-1
v_gene: TRBV5-6
d_gene: NA
abundance: NA

CDR3nt: TGTGCCAGCACCTCATTAATCTGGGGAGAGACCCAGTACTTC
CDR3aa: CASTSLIWGETQYF
j_gene: TRBJ2-5
v_gene: TRBV27
d_gene: NA
abundance: many

CDR3nt: TGTGCCAGCAGAAACCCGGGGAGCGAAAAACTGTTTTTT
CDR3aa: CASRNPGSEKLFF
j_gene: TRBJ1-4
v_gene: TRBV27
d_gene: NA
abundance: few

CDR3nt: TGTGCCAGCTCACCACTACTTCGTGAAGATGGCTACACCTTC
CDR3aa: CASSPLLREDGYTF
j_gene: TRBJ1-2
v_gene: TRBV18
d_gene: NA
abundance: few

CDR3nt: TGCAGCGTTTCATTTTCTAAGGGTGAAAAACTGTTTTTT
CDR3aa: CSVSFSKGEKLFF
j_gene: TRBJ1-4
v_gene: TRBV29-1
d_gene: NA
abundance: few

CDR3nt: TGTGCCAGCAGGTACCGAGGGGATTTTGGGACTGAAGCTTTCTTT
CDR3aa: CASRYRGDFGTEAFF
j_gene: TRBJ1-1
v_gene: TRBV5-8
d_gene: NA
abundance: few

CDR3nt: TGTGCCATCCTACAGGGGGGCACAGATACGCAGTATTTT
CDR3aa: CAILQGGTDTQYF
j_gene: TRBJ2-3
v_gene: TRBV10-3
d_gene: TRBD1
abundance: NA

CDR3nt: TGCGCCAGCACCTGGAGGGAGACCCAGTACTTC
CDR3aa: CASTWRETQYF
j_gene: TRBJ2-5
v_gene: TRBV5-1
d_gene: NA
abundance: few

CDR3nt: TGTGCCAGCAGCTATTTTACCGGGGAGCTGTTTTTT
CDR3aa: CASSYFTGELFF
j_gene: TRBJ2-2
v_gene: TRBV11-3
d_gene: NA
abundance: many

CDR3nt: TGCAGTGCAGTCGGACAGGGAAGATTAGATACGCAGTATTTT
CDR3aa: CSAVGQGRLDTQYF
j_gene: TRBJ2-3
v_gene: TRBV20-1
d_gene: TRBD1
abundance: many

CDR3nt: TGTGCCAGCAGTGCGGCCCTCAAGGGGCCGGACCAAGAGACCCAGTACTTC
CDR3aa: CASSAALKGPDQETQYF
j_gene: TRBJ2-5
v_gene: TRBV11-3
d_gene: NA
abundance: many

CDR3nt: TGTGCCAGCTCACCCCAGCAGGGGAGCTCCTACGAGCAGTACTTC
CDR3aa: CASSPQQGSSYEQYF
j_gene: TRBJ2-7
v_gene: TRBV18
d_gene: NA
abundance: NA

CDR3nt: TGTGCCAGCACCCCGGGGGGCGGGCCCCCCCCAGATACCCAGTATTTT
CDR3aa: CASTPGGGPPPDTQYF
j_gene: TRBJ2-3
v_gene: TRBV5-4
d_gene: NA
abundance: NA

CDR3nt: TGCGCCAGCGGGACAGCTACAATCGGGGAGCTGTTTTTT
CDR3aa: CASGTATIGELFF
j_gene: TRBJ2-2
v_gene: TRBV5-1
d_gene: TRBD1
abundance: NA

CDR3nt: TGTGCCAGCAGCTACCCATCAGGAGGGATGAACACTGAAGCTTTCTTT
CDR3aa: CASSYPSGGMNTEAFF
j_gene: TRBJ1-1
v_gene: TRBV7-8
d_gene: NA
abundance: few

CDR3nt: TGTGCCAGTAGTATGAACACTGAAGCTTTCTTT
CDR3aa: CASSMNTEAFF
j_gene: TRBJ1-1
v_gene: TRBV19
d_gene: NA
abundance: NA

CDR3nt: TGTGCCATTAGACGAAACTACAATGAGCAGTTCTTC
CDR3aa: CAIRRNYNEQFF
j_gene: TRBJ2-1
v_gene: TRBV12-3/TRBV12-4
d_gene: NA
abundance: many

CDR3nt: TGCAGCGTCACGGGGACAGGGAAAGAAGCTTTCTTT
CDR3aa: CSVTGTGKEAFF
j_gene: TRBJ1-1
v_gene: TRBV29-1
d_gene: TRBD1
abundance: many

CDR3nt: TGCAGTGCTGACACCTTTGACTCTGGGGCCAACGTCCTGACTTTC
CDR3aa: CSADTFDSGANVLTF
j_gene: TRBJ2-6
v_gene: TRBV20-1
d_gene: NA
abundance: many

CDR3nt: TGTGCCAGCAGCCAGCCGGGACTAGCACACACCGGGGAGCTGTTTTTT
CDR3aa: CASSQPGLAHTGELFF
j_gene: TRBJ2-2
v_gene: TRBV3-1
d_gene: TRBD2
abundance: few

CDR3nt: TGTGCCAGCAGACAAACGACAGTAGGGGGGAATCAGCCCCAGCATTTT
CDR3aa: CASRQTTVGGNQPQHF
j_gene: TRBJ1-5
v_gene: TRBV2
d_gene: NA
abundance: NA

CDR3nt: TGTGCCAGCAGCCCGAGGCCCCTAGTTCAGGTGAACACTGAAGCTTTCTTT
CDR3aa: CASSPRPLVQVNTEAFF
j_gene: TRBJ1-1
v_gene: TRBV14
d_gene: NA
abundance: few

CDR3nt: TGCAGCGTTGGACAGGGGGGGTACAATGAGCAGTTCTTC
CDR3aa: CSVGQGGYNEQFF
j_gene: TRBJ2-1
v_gene: TRBV29-1
d_gene: TRBD1
abundance: many

CDR3nt: TGTGCCAGCAGCTTAGGACTAGCTCAGTACTTC
CDR3aa: CASSLGLAQYF
j_gene: TRBJ2-4
v_gene: TRBV7-2
d_gene: TRBD2
abundance: many

CDR3nt: TGCAGCATTTGGACTAGGACTTTCAATGAGCAGTTCTTC
CDR3aa: CSIWTRTFNEQFF
j_gene: TRBJ2-1
v_gene: TRBV20-1
d_gene: TRBD2
abundance: NA

CDR3nt: TGCAGTGCTAGTGTAGGTGGCTATGGCTACACCTTC
CDR3aa: CSASVGGYGYTF
j_gene: TRBJ1-2
v_gene: TRBV20-1
d_gene: NA
abundance: NA

CDR3nt: TGTGCCACCAGCGAGTTAGGAGGGGAGCTGTTTTTT
CDR3aa: CATSELGGELFF
j_gene: TRBJ2-2
v_gene: TRBV15
d_gene: NA
abundance: many

CDR3nt: TGTGCCAGCAGAGGACTACGCACCGGGGAGCTGTTTTTT
CDR3aa: CASRGLRTGELFF
j_gene: TRBJ2-2
v_gene: TRBV2
d_gene: NA
abundance: NA

CDR3nt: TGTGCCAGCAGCTTATCTCTGATCCAAGAGACCCAGTACTTC
CDR3aa: CASSLSLIQETQYF
j_gene: TRBJ2-5
v_gene: TRBV7-9
d_gene: NA
abundance: NA

CDR3nt: TGTGCCAGCAGCTTACTCGGGACTAGCGGAGGGCAATACGAGCAGTACTTC
CDR3aa: CASSLLGTSGGQYEQYF
j_gene: TRBJ2-7
v_gene: TRBV7-2
d_gene: TRBD2
abundance: many

CDR3nt: TGTGCCAGCAGGATAAGGGGACTAGCGGGAGACAATGAGCAGTTCTTC
CDR3aa: CASRIRGLAGDNEQFF
j_gene: TRBJ2-1
v_gene: TRBV2
d_gene: TRBD2
abundance: few

CDR3nt: TGTGCCAGCAGCCAATGGGGGAGCTCCTATAATTCACCCCTCCACTTT
CDR3aa: CASSQWGSSYNSPLHF
j_gene: TRBJ1-6
v_gene: TRBV3-1
d_gene: NA
abundance: many

CDR3nt: TGTGCCAGCAGTGATCTACGCGGGCTCATATCCTACAATGAGCAGTTCTTC
CDR3aa: CASSDLRGLISYNEQFF
j_gene: TRBJ2-1
v_gene: TRBV6-4
d_gene: NA
abundance: few

CDR3nt: TGTGCCAGTAGTATGATGGGGGCCTATGGCTACACCTTC
CDR3aa: CASSMMGAYGYTF
j_gene: TRBJ1-2
v_gene: TRBV19
d_gene: NA
abundance: few

CDR3nt: TGCAGTGCCATCTACAATGAGCAGTTCTTC
CDR3aa: CSAIYNEQFF
j_gene: TRBJ2-1
v_gene: TRBV20-1
d_gene: NA
abundance: NA

CDR3nt: TGTGCCAGCAGCTCAACCTCTGGGGCCAACGTCCTGACTTTC
CDR3aa: CASSSTSGANVLTF
j_gene: TRBJ2-6
v_gene: TRBV5-4
d_gene: NA
abundance: many

CDR3nt: TGTGCCAGCAGTTTAAGCACCGCTCTTAGCGGGAGCTCCTACGAGCAGTACTTC
CDR3aa: CASSLSTALSGSSYEQYF
j_gene: TRBJ2-7
v_gene: TRBV28
d_gene: TRBD2
abundance: many

CDR3nt: TGCAGTGCCTGGGACAGGGTTTCTGGGGCCAACGTCCTGACTTTC
CDR3aa: CSAWDRVSGANVLTF
j_gene: TRBJ2-6
v_gene: TRBV20-1
d_gene: TRBD1
abundance: NA